A single sample gave rise to the 13 T cell receptor beta chains below, sequenced in a study of T cell responses to AZD1222 COVID-19 vaccine. TCRdb keeps only in-frame clones here, not all; method: immunoSEQ multiplex PCR. The table has 89,000 or so clones, under 95% seen once; the top ten hold 9.5% to 13%. This sample comprised peripheral blood, obtained 28 days after the second AZD1222 dose. The receptors stem from an adult who received the AZD1222 COVID-19 vaccine.

The CDR3 here is CASSLETEEKLFF. DNA of the CDR3: TGTGCCAGCAGCTTAGAGACAGAAGAAAAACTGTTTTTT. The V and J genes are TRBV7-9 and TRBJ1-4; TRBD1 might be the D (5 bases). The CDR3 runs to 13 residues. CDR1 is SEHNR, CDR2 FQNEAQ, per germline (reference sequence). V dropped 1 base and J dropped 8 bases, with 8 bases sitting between them.

The gene calls are TRBV11-2 and TRBJ2-1, with 12 nucleotides matching TRBD2. V lost 5 bases and J lost 5; bases outside the gene matches: 4. CDR1 is SGHAT and CDR2 is FQNNGV in the germline V gene. The CDR3 extends over 15 amino acids. The CDR3 DNA reads as TGTGCCAGCAGCATACTAGCGGGAGGCCACAATGAGCAGTTCTTC. It translates to CASSILAGGHNEQFF.

The chain couples TRBV18 to TRBJ2-1; TRBD2 matches at 12 bases. This CDR3 is built from 17 residues. Germline CDR1 reads KGHSH; CDR2 reads LQKENI. V gave up 3 bases and J gave up 6 bases; unmatched junction bases: 9. CDR3 nucleotides: TGTGCCAGCTCACCGGCTAGCGGGAGGGCCCAATCCAATGAGCAGTTCTTC. It is translated as CASSPASGRAQSNEQFF.

A single count supports this clone. V is TRBV6-5 and J is TRBJ1-2, with 9 bases fitting TRBD1. Germline V gene data show CDR1 as MNHEY and CDR2 as SVGAGI. Trimming removed 4 bases from V and 4 bases from J; junction bases left unmatched: 7. This CDR3 has 15 residues. In DNA, the CDR3 is TGTGCCAGCAGTTCGACAGGGGGGTTAGCCTATGGCTACACCTTC. It encodes CASSSTGGLAYGYTF.

V gene TRBV20-1 combines with J gene TRBJ2-7; D gene ambiguous. The CDR3 extends over 10 amino acids. V lost 3 bases to trimming and J lost 3 bases, with 3 bases between them. Germline CDR1 reads DFQATT; CDR2 reads SNEGSKA (reference sequence). The CDR3 DNA reads TGCAGTGCTAGGGACTACGAGCAGTACTTC. Encoded protein: CSARDYEQYF.

The gene calls are TRBV7-3 and TRBJ1-1; possible D gene TRBD1, 5 bases. Trimming took 4 bases from V and 4 from J, leaving 13 bases between them. In germline, CDR1 is SGHTA, CDR2 FQGTGA. CDR3 length: 14 residues. The CDR3 region has the DNA TGTGCCAGCAGCTCCTCCCAACAGGCCACTGAAGCTTTCTTT. Protein: CASSSSQQATEAFF.

The chain has TRBV5-1 and TRBJ1-3; D not resolved. This CDR3 contains 15 residues. Germline lookup yields CDR1 SGHRS and CDR2 YFSETQ. V dropped 3 bases and J dropped 0 bases, with 10 bases sitting between them. CDR3 region: CASSSTGSSGNTIYF. For the CDR3, the DNA is TGCGCCAGCAGCTCGACGGGAAGCTCTGGAAACACCATATATTTT.

The chain employs TRBV4-2 and TRBJ1-3, with TRBD1 matching 11 bases. The trim removed 3 bases at V and 3 bases at J, leaving 4 bases unmatched. Germline V gene sequence: CDR1 LGHNA, CDR2 YNFKEQ. The CDR3 length is 16 residues. The DNA for the CDR3 is TGTGCCAGCAGCCAGGGGACAGGGGGTTATGGAAACACCATATATTTT. Its translation is CASSQGTGGYGNTIYF.

The chain employs TRBV7-8 and TRBJ2-2, with unresolved D. The CDR3 loop spans 16 amino acids. V was pared by 0 bases and J by 6 bases, with 14 bases between. Germline V gives CDR1 SGHVS, CDR2 FQNEAQ. The CDR3 bases are TGTGCCAGCAGCTTAGCCCGAGTACTTGGGCCCGGGGAGCTGTTTTTT. This sequence encodes CASSLARVLGPGELFF.

The chain carries TRBV3-1 (or the pseudogene TRBV3-2) and TRBJ1-2; D not resolved. The CDR3 has 15 residues. The V end was cut by 0 bases, the J end by 4 bases, with 12 bases between. Germline values: CDR1 LGHDT, CDR2 YNNKEL (reference sequence). CDR3 sequence: CASSQDSARRYGYTF. CDR3 in DNA: TGTGCCAGCAGCCAAGATTCGGCCCGGCGCTATGGCTACACCTTC.

The chain links TRBV2 to TRBJ2-7; D may be TRBD1 (5 bases). V was pared by 8 bases and J by 3 bases, with 17 bases between. CDR1 is SNHLY, CDR2 FYNNEI, per germline. CDR3 length: 14 residues. CDR3 sequence: CASGAWTSVYEQYF. CDR3 DNA: TGTGCCAGCGGGGCCTGGACAAGCGTCTACGAGCAGTACTTC.

The chain couples TRBV30 to TRBJ1-4, with TRBD1 matching 11 bases. This CDR3 is 14 amino acids long. Trimming took 2 bases from V and 7 from J; bases not matched to a gene: 3. Per germline, CDR1 GTSNPN and CDR2 SVGIG (reference sequence). CDR3 in amino acids: CAWSLDRGLEKLFF. The CDR3 coding sequence is TGTGCCTGGAGTTTGGACAGGGGGCTTGAAAAACTGTTTTTT.

J is TRBJ1-1 and V is TRBV4-1; D not resolved. Germline V CDR1 and CDR2: MGHRA, YSYEKL. The V gene lost 2 bases and the J gene lost 1 base, with 14 bases spanning the gap. The CDR3 spans 16 residues. The CDR3 DNA sequence: TGCGCCAGCAGCCAAATTCCGGGAATTACGAACACTGAAGCTTTCTTT. Its translation is CASSQIPGITNTEAFF.